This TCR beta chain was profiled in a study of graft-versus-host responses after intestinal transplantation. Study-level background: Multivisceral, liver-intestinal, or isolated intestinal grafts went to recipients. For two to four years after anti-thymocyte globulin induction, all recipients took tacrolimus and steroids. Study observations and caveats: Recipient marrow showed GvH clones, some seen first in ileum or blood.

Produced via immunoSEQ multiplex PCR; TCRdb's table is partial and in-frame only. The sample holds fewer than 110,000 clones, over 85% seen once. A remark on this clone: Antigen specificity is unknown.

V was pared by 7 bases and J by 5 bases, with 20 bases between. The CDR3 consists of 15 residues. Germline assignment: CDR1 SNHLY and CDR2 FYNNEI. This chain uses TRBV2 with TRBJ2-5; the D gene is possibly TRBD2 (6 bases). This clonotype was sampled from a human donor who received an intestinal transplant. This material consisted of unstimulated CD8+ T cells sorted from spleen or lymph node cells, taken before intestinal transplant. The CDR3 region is CASNPEVGGLETQYF. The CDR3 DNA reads TGTGCCAGCAACCCGGAGGTCGGGGGACTCGAGACCCAGTACTTC. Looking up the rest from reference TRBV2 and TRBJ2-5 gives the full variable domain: EPEVTQTPSHQVTQMGQEVILRCVPISNHLYFYWYRQILGQKVEFLVSFYNNEISEKSEIFDDQFSVERPDGSNFTLKIRSTKLEDSAMYFCASNPEVGGLETQYFGPGTRLLVL.